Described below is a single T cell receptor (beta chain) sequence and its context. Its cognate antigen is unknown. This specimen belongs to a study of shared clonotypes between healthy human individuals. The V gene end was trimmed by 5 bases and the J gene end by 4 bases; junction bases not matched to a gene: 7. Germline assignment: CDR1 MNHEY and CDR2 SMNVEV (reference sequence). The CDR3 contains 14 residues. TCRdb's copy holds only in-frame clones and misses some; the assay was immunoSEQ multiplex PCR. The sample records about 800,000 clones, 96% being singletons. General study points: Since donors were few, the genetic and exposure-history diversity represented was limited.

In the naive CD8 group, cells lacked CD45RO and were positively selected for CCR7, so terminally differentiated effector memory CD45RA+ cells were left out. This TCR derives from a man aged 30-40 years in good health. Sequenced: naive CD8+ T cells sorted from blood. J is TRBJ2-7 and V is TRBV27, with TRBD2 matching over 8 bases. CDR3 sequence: CASSKSGSYYEQYF. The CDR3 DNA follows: TGTGCCAGCAGTAAAAGCGGGAGTTATTACGAGCAGTACTTC.